These 15 T cell receptor beta chains were all obtained from the same sample, sequenced in a study of radiotherapy plus CTLA-4 blockade in lung cancer. Method: immunoSEQ multiplex PCR; TCRdb's copy keeps in-frame clones and lacks some. The sample records approximately 98,000 clones, 75% to 85% being singletons. Material: peripheral blood, obtained from a patient treated with radiotherapy plus ipilimumab. The receptors come from a human donor with non-small cell lung cancer who had a partial response to radiotherapy plus ipilimumab.

The J gene is TRBJ1-5, the V gene TRBV27, with 7 bases aligning to TRBD1. The CDR3 is 17 amino acids. Germline V gene data show CDR1 as MNHEY and CDR2 as SMNVEV (reference sequence). Losses at the gene ends were 5 bases for V and 0 bases for J; bases not matched to a gene: 10. CDR3 residues: CASSPSPGQYSNQPQHF. CDR3 in DNA: TGTGCCAGCAGTCCCTCCCCGGGACAGTATAGCAATCAGCCCCAGCATTTT.

This chain joins TRBV9 and TRBJ2-7, with D possibly TRBD1 on 7 matching bases. The V gene's germline CDR1 is SGDLS and CDR2 YYNGEE. V lost 6 bases, J lost 0 bases, and 13 bases lay in between. The CDR3 length is 14 residues. In DNA, the CDR3 is TGTGCCAGCACCCGGGGGACAGCCTCCTACGAGCAGTACTTC. This codes for CASTRGTASYEQYF.

This chain links TRBV2 with TRBJ1-5; TRBD1 aligns across 8 bases. Germline loops: CDR1 SNHLY, CDR2 FYNNEI. This CDR3 has 14 residues. Losses at the gene ends were 6 bases for V and 6 bases for J; bases not matched to a gene: 7. The chain's CDR3 is CASRETGVGQPQHF. Written as DNA, the CDR3 is TGTGCCAGCAGGGAGACAGGGGTGGGTCAGCCCCAGCATTTT.

V is TRBV28 and J is TRBJ1-2, with 8 bases matching TRBD1. V was clipped by 6 bases and J by 3 bases; unmatched bases: 3. This CDR3 comprises 13 residues. Germline assignment: CDR1 MDHEN and CDR2 SYDVKM. CDR3 residues: CASSAGQDYGYTF. The CDR3 DNA is TGTGCCAGCAGCGCGGGACAGGACTATGGCTACACCTTC.

The rearrangement links TRBV7-2 to TRBJ2-2; D possibly corresponds to TRBD1 (5 bases). Germline V gives CDR1 SGHTA, CDR2 FQGNSA. The CDR3 loop spans 15 amino acids. The V gene lost 6 bases and the J gene lost 1 base, with 12 bases spanning the gap. CDR3 region: CASRPYGQNTGELFF. CDR3 bases: TGTGCCAGCAGGCCGTACGGACAGAACACCGGGGAGCTGTTTTTT.

The rearrangement uses TRBV11-2 and TRBJ2-2, with 7 bases matching TRBD1. Germline V gene data show CDR1 as SGHAT and CDR2 as FQNNGV. This CDR3 is 13 amino acids long. Trimming took 5 bases from V and 5 from J; bases not matched to a gene: 2. The CDR3, as DNA: TGTGCCAGCAGCCGGACAGGTACCGGGGAGCTGTTTTTT. Amino acid sequence: CASSRTGTGELFF.

The count of this clone is one. This chain connects TRBV5-1 to TRBJ2-1; TRBD1 matches at 10 bases. J gave up 9 bases and V 0 bases, and 6 bases lay outside the gene matches. CDR1 and CDR2 from the germline V gene are SGHRS and YFSETQ. The CDR3 consists of 15 residues. The CDR3 is CASSLGGQGGSEQFF. Here the CDR3 DNA reads TGCGCCAGCAGCTTGGGTGGACAGGGGGGGAGTGAGCAGTTCTTC.

The V gene is TRBV25-1, the J gene TRBJ2-5; possible D gene TRBD1, 6 bases. This CDR3 is built from 14 residues. The germline gives CDR1 MGHDK, CDR2 SYGVNS. Deletions cut 7 bases from V and 3 bases from J, with 15 bases between. The CDR3 bases are TGTGCCAGCACGTTCGGGACATCTGAAGAGACCCAGTACTTC. Translating it yields CASTFGTSEETQYF. Filled out from reference TRBV25-1 and TRBJ2-5, the complete variable domain reads EADIYQTPRYLVIGTGKKITLECSQTMGHDKMYWYQQDPGMELHLIHYSYGVNSTEKGDLSSESTVSRIRTEHFPLTLESARPSHTSQYLCASTFGTSEETQYFGPGTRLLVL.

The genes are TRBV7-2 and TRBJ2-1, with D possibly matching TRBD1 (5 bases). The CDR3 is 15 amino acids. The V gene lost 2 bases and the J gene lost 0 bases, with 8 bases spanning the gap. Germline values: CDR1 SGHTA, CDR2 FQGNSA. The CDR3 bases are TGTGCCAGCAGCTTACAGGGCGCCTCCTACAATGAGCAGTTCTTC. Its protein product is CASSLQGASYNEQFF.

The J gene is TRBJ2-7, the V gene TRBV5-4; the match to TRBD2 covers 7 bases. The J segment lost 7 bases and the V segment lost 4 bases, leaving 14 bases of the junction unmatched. CDR1 is SGHNT, CDR2 YYREEE, per germline (reference sequence). The CDR3 contains 15 residues. CDR3 in amino acids: CASSQATSIPGEQYF. The CDR3 nucleotides read TGTGCCAGCAGCCAAGCGACTAGCATTCCGGGGGAGCAGTACTTC.

V is TRBV4-2 and J is TRBJ2-7, with TRBD2 identical over 7 bases. With 0 bases clipped from V and 3 bases from J, the junction kept 8 bases outside the gene matches. This CDR3 is 16 amino acids long. CDR1 and CDR2 from the germline V gene are LGHNA and YNFKEQ. The CDR3: CASSQDTGTTRYEQYF. DNA of the CDR3: TGTGCCAGCAGCCAAGATACCGGGACTACCCGCTACGAGCAGTACTTC.

The CDR3 loop reads CASSSRSPLGDNEQFF. CDR3 nucleotides: TGTGCCAGCAGCTCCCGCAGCCCTCTGGGAGACAATGAGCAGTTCTTC. The chain couples TRBV7-8 to TRBJ2-1; weak D call: TRBD2 (5 bases). The CDR3 has 16 residues. Trimming pared 4 bases from V and 5 bases from J, leaving 18 bases between. CDR1 and CDR2 from the germline V gene are SGHVS and FQNEAQ. Variable domain in full (rest from reference TRBV7-8 and TRBJ2-1): GAGVSQSPRYKVAKRGQDVALRCDPISGHVSLFWYQQALGQGPEFLTYFQNEAQLDKSGLPSDRFFAERPEGSVSTLKIQRTQQEDSAVYLCASSSRSPLGDNEQFFGPGTRLTVL.

The chain uses TRBV9 and TRBJ2-2; TRBD1 matches 7 bases. V shed 4 bases and J 3 bases; nucleotides not matched to a gene: 6. The length of the CDR3 is 15 residues. Germline V CDR1 and CDR2: SGDLS, YYNGEE. Here the CDR3 reads CASSYHTGDTGELFF. CDR3 DNA: TGTGCCAGCAGCTACCACACAGGGGACACCGGGGAGCTGTTTTTT.

V and J are TRBV6-5 and TRBJ1-1; possibly TRBD1 for D (5 bases). The CDR3 loop spans 15 amino acids. The germline gives CDR1 MNHEY, CDR2 SVGAGI. Trimming took off 6 bases at V and 7 bases at J, with 21 bases between the two ends. The CDR3 spells CASSDRGGVPREAFF. CDR3 bases: TGTGCCAGCAGCGATAGGGGTGGGGTGCCCCGTGAAGCTTTCTTT.

This clone came up once. Other nucleotide sequences in the sample specify the same CDR3. The CDR3 loop is CASSLGLAGNYEQYF. In DNA form, the CDR3 reads TGCGCCAGCAGCTTGGGGCTAGCGGGGAACTACGAGCAGTACTTC. V and J are TRBV5-1 and TRBJ2-7, with 9 bases identical to TRBD2. Germline assignment: CDR1 SGHRS and CDR2 YFSETQ. The length of the CDR3 is 15 residues. The V and J ends lost 0 bases and 3 bases, in that order; junction bases with no gene match: 4.